A selection of T cell receptor beta chains follows, all from one sample in a study of radiation and T cells in renal cell carcinoma. Sequenced by immunoSEQ multiplex PCR; TCRdb stores in-frame clones only, minus some. Here the sample spans some 120,000 clones, around 84% being singletons. This specimen was blood, taken from a patient whose treatment included radiotherapy and nephrectomy. The source of these receptors is an older woman with renal cell carcinoma. The CDR3 runs from the conserved cysteine through the conserved F or W. A D gene is named only where the DNA matches it firmly. Where a row states a size, it is once, few, many or the class of an expanded clone; other rows omit it.

clone_size	d_call	v_call	j_call	cdr3_nt	cdr3_aa
.	.	TRBV9	TRBJ2-5	TGTGCCAGCAGCGTAGCTGCGGACAAAGGAGAGACCCAGTACTTC	CASSVAADKGETQYF
.	.	TRBV19	TRBJ1-2	TGTGCCAGTAGTATACGGAAGCAGGGTGGCTACACCTTC	CASSIRKQGGYTF
.	.	TRBV28	TRBJ1-5	TGTGCCAGCAGACCCCTCGACAGGCCCAATCAGCCCCAGCATTTT	CASRPLDRPNQPQHF
.	.	TRBV19	TRBJ2-3	TGTGCCAGTAGTCCCCCCTGGGCCTCCTATAACACAGATACGCAGTATTTT	CASSPPWASYNTDTQYF
.	TRBD1	TRBV6-5	TRBJ1-5	TGTGCCAGCAGGGACAGGGATGGCAATCAGCCCCAGCATTTT	CASRDRDGNQPQHF
.	.	TRBV11-2	TRBJ1-2	TGTGCCAGCAGCTTAGAAGGACTCGTCTACACCTTC	CASSLEGLVYTF
few	.	TRBV27	TRBJ1-6	TGTGCCAGCAGTAGCTCCTATAATTCACCCCTCCACTTT	CASSSSYNSPLHF
.	.	TRBV5-1	TRBJ2-1	TGCGCCAGCAGCCGGGACCCCTACAATGAGCAGTTCTTC	CASSRDPYNEQFF
.	.	TRBV6-5	TRBJ1-3	TGTGCCAGCAGTAGCGACGGATACTCTGGAAACACCATATATTTT	CASSSDGYSGNTIYF
many	.	TRBV15	TRBJ1-1	TGTGCCACCAGCGGGGTCCGGGCCCTGAACACTGAAGCTTTCTTT	CATSGVRALNTEAFF
.	TRBD1	TRBV28	TRBJ1-2	TGTGCCAGCACCCGGACAGGAGCTAACTATGGCTACACCTTC	CASTRTGANYGYTF
once	.	TRBV19	TRBJ1-6	TGTGCCAGTACCAACTCCGGGACGGCGCCCAATTCACCCCTCCACTTT	CASTNSGTAPNSPLHF
.	.	TRBV10-3	TRBJ2-6	TGTGCCGTCCACCAGGGGAGTGGGGCCAACGTCCTGACTTTC	CAVHQGSGANVLTF
.	.	TRBV6-1	TRBJ1-1	TGTGCCAGCAGTGAAGGGCCGGGGTTAAACCCTGAAGCTTTCTTT	CASSEGPGLNPEAFF
few	.	TRBV20-1	TRBJ2-1	TGCAGTGTCGCGGGTTACAATGAGCAGTTCTTC	CSVAGYNEQFF
.	TRBD1	TRBV10-3	TRBJ1-1	TGTGCCATCACCGGACAGGGGAACACTGAAGCTTTCTTT	CAITGQGNTEAFF
.	TRBD1	TRBV5-6	TRBJ2-7	TGTGCCAGCAGCAGACCGGGACAGGTTGGGGAGCAGTACTTC	CASSRPGQVGEQYF
.	TRBD1	TRBV10-3	TRBJ1-6	TGTGCCATCAGTGAGTCACAGGGGATCGGGACCCATTCACCCCTCCACTTT	CAISESQGIGTHSPLHF
.	.	TRBV7-2	TRBJ1-2	TGTGCCAGCAGCCCCTCCACCGGCTATGGCTACACCTTC	CASSPSTGYGYTF
.	.	TRBV7-2	TRBJ2-5	TGTGCCAGCAGCTTAAATGGTGGGGGCTCGGTAGAGACCCAGTACTTC	CASSLNGGGSVETQYF
.	.	TRBV28	TRBJ2-7	TGTGCCAGCAGGGAGGGGCTAGACGAGCAGTACTTC	CASREGLDEQYF
.	.	TRBV27	TRBJ2-2	TGTGCCAGCAGTCCCGGGGGCATCGGGGAGCTGTTTTTT	CASSPGGIGELFF
.	TRBD1	TRBV18	TRBJ1-2	TGTGCCAGCTCACCAACAGGGGGCGCCTATGGCTACACCTTC	CASSPTGGAYGYTF
.	.	TRBV4-1	TRBJ1-1	TGCGCCAGCAGCCAGATGGGACACGCCCAAGCTTTCTTT	CASSQMGHAQAFF
.	TRBD1	TRBV2	TRBJ2-2	TGTGCCAGCAGGGGACAGGGCCAAGTCGGGGAGCTGTTTTTT	CASRGQGQVGELFF
once	.	TRBV6-1	TRBJ1-1	TGTGCCAGCAGTGAAGCGGTGTGGGGGAGCACTGAAGCTTTCTTT	CASSEAVWGSTEAFF
.	TRBD1	TRBV25-1	TRBJ1-3	TGTGCCAGCAGTGATAGGGACAGGGTCTCATTTTTCCGAAACACCATATATTTT	CASSDRDRVSFFRNTIYF
once	.	TRBV2	TRBJ2-7	TGTGCCAGCGGTAACCCCCCCCGGGGAACGTGGGAGCAGTACTTC	CASGNPPRGTWEQYF
.	.	TRBV7-9	TRBJ2-3	TGTGCCAGCAGCCCCCTTGAAGGAACAGATACGCAGTATTTT	CASSPLEGTDTQYF
.	TRBD1	TRBV27	TRBJ2-7	TGTGCCAGCAGTCCGGGGACAGGACGGGGCGAGCAGTACTTC	CASSPGTGRGEQYF
once	.	TRBV7-2	TRBJ2-7	TGTGCCAGCACTCCGGCCAGAGGGGTCCACGAGCAGTACTTC	CASTPARGVHEQYF
.	.	TRBV19	TRBJ1-2	TGTGCCAGTAGTGCGGGGGTTGGCTACACCTTC	CASSAGVGYTF
once	.	TRBV6-1	TRBJ2-7	TGTGCCAGCAGTACCCAGGGTTACGAGCAGTACTTC	CASSTQGYEQYF
.	.	TRBV11-2	TRBJ2-5	TGTGCCAGCAGCTTAGGGCAGGGCGAGTGGGAGACCCAGTACTTC	CASSLGQGEWETQYF
.	TRBD1	TRBV5-1	TRBJ1-1	TGCGCCAGCAGCTACACCGGGACAGAAATCGAAGCTTTCTTT	CASSYTGTEIEAFF
.	.	TRBV5-5	TRBJ2-7	TGTGCCAGCAGCTCACGGGAGTCAGAGCAGTACTTC	CASSSRESEQYF
.	.	TRBV19	TRBJ1-5	TGTGCCAGTCCCCCCGCCCGAGGTTGGCCCCAGCATTTT	CASPPARGWPQHF
once	.	TRBV5-1	TRBJ2-5	TGCGCCAGCAGCCCCCCGGGAATCCAAGAGACCCAGTACTTC	CASSPPGIQETQYF
.	.	TRBV5-1	TRBJ1-2	TGCGCCAGCAGCTTGGCGGTAGACAACTATGGCTACACCTTC	CASSLAVDNYGYTF
.	.	TRBV7-2	TRBJ1-5	TGTGCCAGCAGCTTAGGGTCAGGGGCAAATCAGCCCCAGCATTTT	CASSLGSGANQPQHF
.	TRBD1	TRBV19	TRBJ2-7	TGTGCCAGTAGTGCCGGGACAGGGACCTACGAGCAGTACTTC	CASSAGTGTYEQYF